The rows below give T cell receptor beta chains drawn from one sample of a study of OX40 agonist ivuxolimab in advanced cancers. Generated by immunoSEQ multiplex PCR, the TCRdb table keeps only in-frame clones and is missing some. Of about 40,000 clones listed, around 84% were seen once; the top ten hold 15% to 20%. This specimen consisted of CD4+ or CD8+ T cells sorted from blood, obtained in a trial of the OX40 agonist ivuxolimab. Source of these receptors: an adult with an advanced solid tumor such as melanoma, head and neck, liver or kidney cancer. Each CDR3 is given with its conserved first and last residue. Each record gives: V gene, J gene, CDR3 protein.

TRBV9,TRBJ1-4,CASSRQWGEKLFF
TRBV4-1,TRBJ2-1,CASSQGSGDNEQFF
TRBV9,TRBJ2-3,CASSVDRAGGTDTQYF
TRBV19,TRBJ2-7,CATSLGSYEQYF
TRBV13,TRBJ1-3,CASSLGQGAISGNTIYF
TRBV11-2,TRBJ1-1,CASSLRGFTEAFF
TRBV11-2,TRBJ2-5,CASSSQGLAGGNF
TRBV7-4,TRBJ1-5,CASTVETVINSNQPQHF
TRBV28,TRBJ2-2,CASSLGSGMNTGELFF
TRBV28,TRBJ2-3,CASSLRGLAGGLGDTQYF
TRBV4-1,TRBJ1-1,CASSGALLNTEAFF
TRBV9,TRBJ1-2,CASSGLGDRVNYGYTF
TRBV9,TRBJ2-7,CASSAHSGTGSYEQYF
TRBV18,TRBJ1-2,CASSPGTGEAVDGYTF
TRBV27,TRBJ2-7,CASSLSVSGGYEQYF